Following are 14 T cell receptor beta chains from one sample sequenced in a study of Graves' ophthalmopathy and Graves' hyperthyroidism. The authors amplified TCR beta CDR3 regions, and they did so from RNA transcripts for repertoire sequencing. HTBI-primed first-round RT-PCR preceded second-round multiplex PCR. From the multiplex PCR reads, TCRdb called clonotypes with MiXCR, one entry per CDR3 protein. The sample shows roughly 500,000 distinct CDR3 sequences, approximately 15% of them seen only once. Material: blood. These receptors were collected from a woman aged 25-40 years with Graves' ophthalmopathy.

This clonotype was counted a few times. The gene calls are TRBV10-1 and TRBJ2-5; 11 positions match TRBD2. Trimming took 5 bases from V and 6 from J; bases not matched to a gene: 14. The CDR3 covers 17 residues. Looked up from germline, CDR1 is WNHNN and CDR2 is SYGVQD (reference sequence). The CDR3 loop is CASSLAGGPSIMKTQYF. CDR3 nucleotides: TGCGCCAGCAGTTTAGCGGGAGGGCCCTCTATTATGAAGACCCAGTACTTC.

This clonotype has more than one count but fewer than ten. J is TRBJ1-5 and V is TRBV29-1; D is ambiguous. Trimming stripped 6 bases from V and 3 bases from J, with 6 bases between. The CDR3 is 11 amino acids. Germline V gene lookup returns CDR1 SQVTM and CDR2 ANQGSEA. The CDR3 bases are TGCAGCGTACTATTCAATCAGCCCCAGCATTTT. Its protein product is CSVLFNQPQHF.

This clonotype was counted at least ten times. V and J are TRBV6-5 and TRBJ2-6, with 8 positions matching TRBD2. With 8 bases clipped from V and 0 bases from J, the junction kept 15 bases outside the gene matches. The CDR3 loop spans 19 amino acids. From germline, CDR1 is MNHEY and CDR2 SVGAGI. CDR3 in amino acids: CASRGGSPSRVSGANVLTF. The DNA of the CDR3 is TGTGCCAGCCGGGGGGGTAGCCCCTCCCGGGTCTCTGGGGCCAACGTCCTGACTTTC.

This clonotype has just a few counts. The V gene is TRBV7-9, the J gene TRBJ2-7; maybe TRBD1 (6 bases). The germline CDR1 and CDR2 sequences are SEHNR and FQNEAQ (reference sequence). The CDR3 consists of 12 residues. The ends were cut back, 7 bases at V and 2 bases at J, with 9 bases in the middle. The CDR3 DNA is TGTGCCAGCACCAGGGGAACCTACGAGCAGTACTTC. Residues: CASTRGTYEQYF.

This clonotype has just a few counts. The chain has TRBV29-1 and TRBJ2-7; the match to TRBD1 covers 7 bases. This CDR3 comprises 14 residues. J lost 5 bases, V lost 6 bases, and 13 bases had no gene match. The germline gives CDR1 SQVTM, CDR2 ANQGSEA. The CDR3 spells CSVKTYRDRHEQYF. CDR3 DNA sequence: TGCAGCGTAAAGACCTACCGGGACAGACACGAGCAGTACTTC.

On this clonotype itself: It may be a read error: a sequence one base away is much more abundant. This chain uses TRBV7-2 with TRBJ2-2, with 7 nucleotides matching TRBD1. Germline V gene lookup returns CDR1 SGHTA and CDR2 FQGNSA. This CDR3 comprises 15 residues. The CDR3 loop is CASSKGQINTGELCF. CDR3 DNA sequence: TGTGCCAGCAGCAAGGGACAGATAAACACCGGGGAGCTGTGTTTT.

The table lists this clonotype with many counts. The V gene is TRBV6-1, the J gene TRBJ2-7; 8 bases agree with TRBD1. Trimming took 4 bases from V and 5 from J; bases not matched to a gene: 10. The V gene's germline CDR1 is MNHNS and CDR2 SASEGT. The CDR3 extends over 15 amino acids. CDR3 DNA sequence: TGTGCCAGCAGTGGTCGGGACAGGTCAGGCCACGAGCAGTACTTC. Encoded protein: CASSGRDRSGHEQYF.

This chain connects TRBV6-1 to TRBJ2-4; maybe TRBD2 (6 bases). V was clipped by 11 bases and J by 1 base, with 9 bases between them. This CDR3 region has 12 residues. CDR1 MNHNS and CDR2 SASEGT come from the germline V gene. CDR3 DNA: TGTGCCGCCCGGGGGGCCAAAAACATTCAGTACTTC. Translating gives CAARGAKNIQYF.

This clonotype was seen at least ten times. V usage is TRBV2 and J usage is TRBJ2-7, with unresolved D. CDR1 is SNHLY, CDR2 FYNNEI, per germline. The germline V and J ends were trimmed by 4 bases and 6 bases, with 13 bases remaining between them. CDR3 size: 13 residues. CDR3 in DNA: TGTGCCAGCAGTGCGGCCTTCCTTATCGAGCAGTACTTC. Its protein is CASSAAFLIEQYF.

This clonotype was detected a few times. This rearrangement joins TRBV11-3 to TRBJ2-4; 10 nucleotides line up with TRBD1. The end of the DNA fits TRBJ2-1 better, so the J call may be wrong. CDR1 SGHNT and CDR2 YENEEA come from the germline V gene. The CDR3 has 12 amino acids. The CDR3 DNA reads as TGTGCCAGCAGTAAGACAGGGGGCGACCAGTTCTTC. Encoded protein: CASSKTGGDQFF.

This clonotype was seen at least ten times. J is TRBJ1-2 and V is TRBV9; D unclear. The CDR3 runs 14 residues. Germline CDR1 reads SGDLS; CDR2 reads YYNGEE. V was cut by 0 bases and J by 1 base, with 7 bases left in between. The CDR3 DNA follows: TGTGCCAGCAGCGTAGACGGGAGTAACTATGGCTACACCTTC. Its translation: CASSVDGSNYGYTF.

This clonotype was observed many times. This chain links TRBV6-5 with TRBJ1-1; D not resolved. Trimming took 2 bases from V and 1 from J, leaving 5 bases between them. Per germline, CDR1 MNHEY and CDR2 SVGAGI. The CDR3 runs to 13 residues. The CDR3 DNA follows: TGTGCCAGCAGTTACCCAGAGAACACTGAAGCTTTCTTT. It codes for CASSYPENTEAFF.

This clonotype occurred many times. CDR3 bases: TGTGCCAGCAGTCCAGGCCTGGGGAGTATAAGAGTGAACACTGAAGCTTTCTTT. This codes for CASSPGLGSIRVNTEAFF. This rearrangement joins TRBV12-3 or TRBV12-4 to TRBJ1-1; D is unclear. V lost 5 bases, J lost 0 bases, and 22 bases lay in between. CDR3 length: 18 amino acids.

This clonotype was recorded many times. The rearrangement joins TRBV20-1 to TRBJ1-2; the D is unclear. Germline values: CDR1 DFQATT, CDR2 SNEGSKA (reference sequence). Between the trimmed V and J ends, which lost 0 bases and 2 bases, there was a span of 22 bases. CDR3 length equals 18 residues. CDR3 sequence reads: CSARDVRGQAVLNYGYTF. As DNA, the CDR3 is TGCAGTGCTAGAGATGTCCGAGGCCAGGCAGTACTGAACTATGGCTACACCTTC.